This T cell receptor (beta chain) was obtained from a study of OX40 agonist ivuxolimab in advanced cancers. Study-wide context: With ivuxolimab, an agonistic anti-OX40 (CD134) antibody, patients were treated. Patients were treated with intravenous ivuxolimab, dosed at 0.01 to 10 mg/kg and infused every 2 weeks. Study observations and caveats: Also present in some nonresponders was a low level of normalized T-cell clonal expansion.

Baseline was the first blood sampling point, followed by cycle 4 day 1 and cycle 7 day 1. In the case of this clone: Its matching antigen is unknown.

Data came from immunoSEQ multiplex PCR; TCRdb stores just in-frame clones and leaves some out. Here the sample spans about 69,000 clones, 85% to 90% being singletons. With V trimmed by 5 bases and J by 1 base, 9 bases remained unmatched. CDR1 and CDR2 (germline): SGHNT, YENEEA. CDR3 size: 17 residues. The receptor was isolated from an adult with an advanced solid tumor such as melanoma, head and neck, liver or kidney cancer. This sequence joins TRBV11-3 and TRBJ2-2; 8 bases are shared with TRBD2. This material consisted of CD4+ or CD8+ T cells sorted from blood, taken in a trial of the OX40 agonist ivuxolimab. Written as DNA, the CDR3 is TGTGCCAGCAGCCCGGGGGGACTAGGGGTGAACACCGGGGAGCTGTTTTTT. This codes for CASSPGGLGVNTGELFF.